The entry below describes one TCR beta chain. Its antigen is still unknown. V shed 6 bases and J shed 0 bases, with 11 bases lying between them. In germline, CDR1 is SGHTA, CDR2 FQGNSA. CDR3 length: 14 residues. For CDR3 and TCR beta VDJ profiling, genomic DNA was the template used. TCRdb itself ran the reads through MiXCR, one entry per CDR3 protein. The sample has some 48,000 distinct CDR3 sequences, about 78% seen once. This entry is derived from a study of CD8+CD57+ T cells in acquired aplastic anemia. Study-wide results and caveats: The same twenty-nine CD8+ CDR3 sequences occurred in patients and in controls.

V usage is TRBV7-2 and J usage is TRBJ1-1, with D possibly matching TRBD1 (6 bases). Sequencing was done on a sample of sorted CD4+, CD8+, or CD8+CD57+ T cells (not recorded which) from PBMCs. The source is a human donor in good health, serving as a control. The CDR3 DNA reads TGTGCCAGCAGGTTCAGGGGATTGAACACTGAAGCTTTCTTT. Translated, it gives CASRFRGLNTEAFF.